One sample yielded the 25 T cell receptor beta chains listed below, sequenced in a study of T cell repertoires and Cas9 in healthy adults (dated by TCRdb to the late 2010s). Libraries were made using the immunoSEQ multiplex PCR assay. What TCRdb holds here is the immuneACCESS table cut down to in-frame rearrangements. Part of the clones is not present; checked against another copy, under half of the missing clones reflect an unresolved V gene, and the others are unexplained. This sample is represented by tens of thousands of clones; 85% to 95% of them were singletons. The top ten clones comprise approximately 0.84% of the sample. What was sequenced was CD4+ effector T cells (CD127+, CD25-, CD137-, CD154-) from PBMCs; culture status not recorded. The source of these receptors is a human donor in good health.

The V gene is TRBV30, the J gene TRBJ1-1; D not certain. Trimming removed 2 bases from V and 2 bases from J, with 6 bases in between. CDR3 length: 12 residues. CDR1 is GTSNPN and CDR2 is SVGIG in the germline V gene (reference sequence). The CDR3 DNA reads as TGTGCCTGGAGTCAACTTAACACTGAAGCTTTCTTT. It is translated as CAWSQLNTEAFF.

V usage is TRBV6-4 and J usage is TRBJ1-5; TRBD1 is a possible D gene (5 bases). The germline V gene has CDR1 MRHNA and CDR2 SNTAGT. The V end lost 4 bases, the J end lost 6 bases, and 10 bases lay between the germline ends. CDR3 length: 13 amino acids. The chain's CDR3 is CASSAAQGQPQHF. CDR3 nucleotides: TGTGCCAGCAGTGCGGCCCAGGGTCAGCCCCAGCATTTT.

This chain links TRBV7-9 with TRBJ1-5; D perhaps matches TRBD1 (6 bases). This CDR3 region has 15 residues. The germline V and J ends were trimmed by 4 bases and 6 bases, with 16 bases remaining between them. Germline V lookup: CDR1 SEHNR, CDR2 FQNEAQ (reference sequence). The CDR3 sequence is CASSSGTRPSQPQHF. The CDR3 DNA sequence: TGTGCCAGCAGCTCCGGGACAAGGCCCAGTCAGCCCCAGCATTTT.

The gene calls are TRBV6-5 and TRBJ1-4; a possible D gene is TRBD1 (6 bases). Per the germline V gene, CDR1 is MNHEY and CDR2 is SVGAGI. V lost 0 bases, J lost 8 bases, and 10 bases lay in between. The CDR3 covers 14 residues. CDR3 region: CASSYSEGGEKLFF. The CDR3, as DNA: TGTGCCAGCAGTTACTCCGAGGGGGGAGAAAAACTGTTTTTT.

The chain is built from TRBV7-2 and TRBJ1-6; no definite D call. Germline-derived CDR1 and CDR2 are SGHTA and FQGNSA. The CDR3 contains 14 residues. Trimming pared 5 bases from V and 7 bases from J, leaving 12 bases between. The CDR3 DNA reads TGTGCCAGCAGCCAGATGGACGGGAATTCACCCCTCCACTTT. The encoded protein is CASSQMDGNSPLHF.

Here the CDR3 reads CASSPTGVGNQPQHF. CDR3 nucleotides: TGTGCCAGCAGCCCGACAGGGGTTGGCAATCAGCCCCAGCATTTT. V is TRBV7-8 and J is TRBJ1-5, with 8 bases lining up with TRBD1. CDR3 size: 15 residues. Trimming cost V 5 bases and J 2 bases; bases outside gene matches: 5. The germline V gene encodes CDR1 SGHVS and CDR2 FQNEAQ.

The CDR3 region has the DNA TGTGCCACCAGCAGACCCGACAATCCTGGGGCCAACGTCCTGACTTTC. Protein: CATSRPDNPGANVLTF. The chain has TRBV15 and TRBJ2-6, with unresolved D. This CDR3 region has 16 residues. CDR1 is LNHNV, CDR2 YYDKDF, per germline (reference sequence). V lost 2 bases to trimming and J lost 2 bases, with 10 bases between them.

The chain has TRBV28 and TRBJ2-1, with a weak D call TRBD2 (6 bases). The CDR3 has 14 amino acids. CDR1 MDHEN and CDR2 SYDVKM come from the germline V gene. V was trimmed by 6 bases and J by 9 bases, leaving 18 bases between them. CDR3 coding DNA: TGTGCCAGCAGGGTTTTCGGGGGAGCAGTTGAGCAGTTCTTC. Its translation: CASRVFGGAVEQFF.

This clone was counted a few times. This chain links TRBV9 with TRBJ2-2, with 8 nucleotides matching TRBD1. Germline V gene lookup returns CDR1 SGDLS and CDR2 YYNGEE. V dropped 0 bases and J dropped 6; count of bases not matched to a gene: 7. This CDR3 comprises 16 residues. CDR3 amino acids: CASSVGVEQGAGELFF. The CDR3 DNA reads TGTGCCAGCAGCGTAGGGGTAGAACAGGGGGCCGGGGAGCTGTTTTTT. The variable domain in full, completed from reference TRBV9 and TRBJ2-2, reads DSGVTQTPKHLITATGQRVTLRCSPRSGDLSVYWYQQSLDQGLQFLIQYYNGEERAKGNILERFSAQQFPDLHSELNLSSLELGDSALYFCASSVGVEQGAGELFFGEGSRLTVL.

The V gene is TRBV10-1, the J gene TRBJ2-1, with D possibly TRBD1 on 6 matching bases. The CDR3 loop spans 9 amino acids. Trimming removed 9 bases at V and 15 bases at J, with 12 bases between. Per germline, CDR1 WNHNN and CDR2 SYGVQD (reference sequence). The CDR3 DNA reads TGCGCCAGGCAGGGGCGGCTGTTCTTC. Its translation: CARQGRLFF.

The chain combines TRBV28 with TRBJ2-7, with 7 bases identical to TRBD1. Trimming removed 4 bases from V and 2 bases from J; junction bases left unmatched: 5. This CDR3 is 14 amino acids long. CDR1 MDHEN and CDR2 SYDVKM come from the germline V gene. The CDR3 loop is CASSSGQNPYEQYV. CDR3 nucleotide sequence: TGTGCCAGCAGTTCGGGACAGAATCCCTACGAGCAGTACGTC.

This CDR3 is CARSPNTGMGGYTF. DNA for the CDR3: TGTGCCAGGAGCCCAAATACAGGGATGGGTGGCTACACCTTC. This sequence joins TRBV2 and TRBJ1-2; D is possibly TRBD1 (6 bases). The CDR3 spans 14 residues. V shed 9 bases and J shed 7 bases, with 21 bases lying between them. Germline lookup yields CDR1 SNHLY and CDR2 FYNNEI.

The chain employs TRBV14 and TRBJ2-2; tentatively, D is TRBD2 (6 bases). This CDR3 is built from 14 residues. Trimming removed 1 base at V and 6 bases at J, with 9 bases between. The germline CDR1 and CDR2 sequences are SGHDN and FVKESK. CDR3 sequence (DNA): TGTGCCAGCAGCCAAGCACGGGGGTCCGGGGAGCTGTTTTTT. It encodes CASSQARGSGELFF.

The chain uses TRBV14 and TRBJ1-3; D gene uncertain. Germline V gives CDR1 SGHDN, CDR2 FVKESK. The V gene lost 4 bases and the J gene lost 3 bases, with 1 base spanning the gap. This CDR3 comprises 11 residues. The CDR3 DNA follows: TGTGCCAGCAGCCTTGGAAACACCATATATTTT. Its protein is CASSLGNTIYF. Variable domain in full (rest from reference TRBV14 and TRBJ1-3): EAGVTQFPSHSVIEKGQTVTLRCDPISGHDNLYWYRRVMGKEIKFLLHFVKESKQDESGMPNNRFLAERTGGTYSTLKVQPAELEDSGVYFCASSLGNTIYFGEGSWLTVV.

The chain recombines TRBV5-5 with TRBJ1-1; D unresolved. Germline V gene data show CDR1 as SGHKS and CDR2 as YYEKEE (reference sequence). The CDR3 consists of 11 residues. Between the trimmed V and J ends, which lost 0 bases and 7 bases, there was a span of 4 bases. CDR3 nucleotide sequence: TGTGCCAGCAGCTTGGACAGTGAAGCTTTCTTT. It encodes CASSLDSEAFF. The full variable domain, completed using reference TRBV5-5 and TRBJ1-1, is DAGVTQSPTHLIKTRGQQVTLRCSPISGHKSVSWYQQVLGQGPQFIFQYYEKEERGRGNFPDRFSARQFPNYSSELNVNALLLGDSALYLCASSLDSEAFFGQGTRLTVV.

CDR3 bases: TGTGCCAGCAGTAAAACAGGAAGGAATCAGCCCCAGCATTTT. The encoded protein is CASSKTGRNQPQHF. The J gene is TRBJ1-5, the V gene TRBV2, with D perhaps matching TRBD1 (5 bases). Between the trimmed V and J ends, which lost 5 bases and 4 bases, there was a span of 12 bases. This CDR3 is built from 14 residues. Germline V gene sequence: CDR1 SNHLY, CDR2 FYNNEI.

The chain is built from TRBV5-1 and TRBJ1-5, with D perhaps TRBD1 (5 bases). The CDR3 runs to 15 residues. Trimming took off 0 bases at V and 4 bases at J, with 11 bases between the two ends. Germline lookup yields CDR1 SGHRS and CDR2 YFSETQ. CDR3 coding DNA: TGCGCCAGCAGCTTGGGTGTAGGGGCAAATCAGCCCCAGCATTTT. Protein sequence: CASSLGVGANQPQHF.

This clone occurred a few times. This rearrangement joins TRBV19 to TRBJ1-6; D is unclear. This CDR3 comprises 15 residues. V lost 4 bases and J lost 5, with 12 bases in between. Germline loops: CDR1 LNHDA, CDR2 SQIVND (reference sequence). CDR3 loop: CASSTFVGDNSPLHF. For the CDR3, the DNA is TGTGCCAGTAGTACGTTCGTGGGAGATAATTCACCCCTCCACTTT.

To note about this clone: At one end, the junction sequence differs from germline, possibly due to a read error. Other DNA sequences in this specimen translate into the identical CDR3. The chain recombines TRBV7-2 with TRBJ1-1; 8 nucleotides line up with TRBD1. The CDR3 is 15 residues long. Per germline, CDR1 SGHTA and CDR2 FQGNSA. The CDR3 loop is CASSLGDRRNTEAFF. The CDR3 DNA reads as TGTGCCAGTAGCTTAGGGGACAGGAGGAACACTGAAGCTTTCTTT.

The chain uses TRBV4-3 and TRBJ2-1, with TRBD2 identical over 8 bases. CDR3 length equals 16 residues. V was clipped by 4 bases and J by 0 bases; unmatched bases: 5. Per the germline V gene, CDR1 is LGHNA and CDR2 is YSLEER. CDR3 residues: CASSPAGTSSYNEQFF. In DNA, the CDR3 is TGCGCCAGCAGCCCGGCCGGGACTAGCTCCTACAATGAGCAGTTCTTC.

The CDR3 sequence: CASSHRETNEKLFF. In DNA, the CDR3 is TGTGCCAGTAGTCACCGGGAAACTAATGAAAAACTGTTTTTT. The genes are TRBV19 and TRBJ1-4; D uncertain. The CDR3 has 14 residues. Trimming removed 5 bases from V and 1 base from J, with 8 bases in between. In germline, CDR1 is LNHDA, CDR2 SQIVND (reference sequence).

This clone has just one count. DNA for the CDR3: TGTGCCAGCAGCCGAGCCTGGGGAGCACAAGAGACCCAGTACTTC. It yields the protein CASSRAWGAQETQYF. The V and J genes are TRBV6-5 and TRBJ2-5, with a possible D match to TRBD2 (5 bases). Germline loops: CDR1 MNHEY, CDR2 SVGAGI. V shed 6 bases and J shed 2 bases, with 16 bases lying between them. The CDR3 totals 15 residues.

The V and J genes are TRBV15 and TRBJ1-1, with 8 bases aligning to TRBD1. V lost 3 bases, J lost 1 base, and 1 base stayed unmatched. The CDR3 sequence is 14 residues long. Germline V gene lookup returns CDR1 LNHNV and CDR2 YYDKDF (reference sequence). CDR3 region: CATSRGQANTEAFF. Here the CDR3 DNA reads TGTGCCACCAGCAGGGGACAGGCGAACACTGAAGCTTTCTTT.

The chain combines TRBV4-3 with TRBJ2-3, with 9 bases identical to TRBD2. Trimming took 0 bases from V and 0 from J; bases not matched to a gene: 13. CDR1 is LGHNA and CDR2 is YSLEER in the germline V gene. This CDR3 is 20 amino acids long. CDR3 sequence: CASSQDVRLAGLSSTDTQYF. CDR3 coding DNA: TGCGCCAGCAGCCAAGATGTGCGGCTAGCGGGATTATCTAGCACAGATACGCAGTATTTT.

CDR3 in DNA: TGTGCCAGCAGTTACGGGCAGGGAGGGGATACGCAGTATTTT. Residues: CASSYGQGGDTQYF. The chain carries TRBV6-6 and TRBJ2-3, with TRBD2 matching 7 bases. There are 14 residues in the CDR3. Looked up from germline, CDR1 is MNHNY and CDR2 is SVGAGI (reference sequence). The ends lost 2 bases at V and 6 bases at J; junction bases unmatched: 5.